This T cell receptor beta chain was profiled in a study of control samples from healthy donors and cancer patients. Libraries were prepared by immunoSEQ multiplex PCR; TCRdb keeps only in-frame clonotypes and omits some of them. The sample contains under 85,000 clones, approximately 80% of which appear only once. V lost 5 bases to trimming and J lost 4 bases, with 9 bases between them. This CDR3 has 13 residues. Germline-derived CDR1 and CDR2 are MNHEY and SMNVEV (reference sequence). Sequenced sample: PBMCs. This chain links TRBV27 with TRBJ1-5; D is perhaps TRBD1 (5 bases). This TCR derives from a man between 60 and 75 years old with head and neck cancer. The CDR3 DNA follows: TGTGCCAGCAGTCTGAGACAGAATCAGCCCCAGCATTTT. Protein sequence: CASSLRQNQPQHF.